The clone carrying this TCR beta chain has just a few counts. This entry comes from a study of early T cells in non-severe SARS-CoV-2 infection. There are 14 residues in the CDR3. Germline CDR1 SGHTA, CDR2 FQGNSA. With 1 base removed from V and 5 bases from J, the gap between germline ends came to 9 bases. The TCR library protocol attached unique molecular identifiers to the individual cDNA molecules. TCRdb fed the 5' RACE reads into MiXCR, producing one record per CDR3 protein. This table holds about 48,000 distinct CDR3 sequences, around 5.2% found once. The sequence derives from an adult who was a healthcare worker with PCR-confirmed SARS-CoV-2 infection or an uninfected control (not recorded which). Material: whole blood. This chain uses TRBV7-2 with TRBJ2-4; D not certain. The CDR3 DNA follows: TGTGCCAGCAGCTTAGGGGCCGACCAAAACATTCAGTACTTC. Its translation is CASSLGADQNIQYF.